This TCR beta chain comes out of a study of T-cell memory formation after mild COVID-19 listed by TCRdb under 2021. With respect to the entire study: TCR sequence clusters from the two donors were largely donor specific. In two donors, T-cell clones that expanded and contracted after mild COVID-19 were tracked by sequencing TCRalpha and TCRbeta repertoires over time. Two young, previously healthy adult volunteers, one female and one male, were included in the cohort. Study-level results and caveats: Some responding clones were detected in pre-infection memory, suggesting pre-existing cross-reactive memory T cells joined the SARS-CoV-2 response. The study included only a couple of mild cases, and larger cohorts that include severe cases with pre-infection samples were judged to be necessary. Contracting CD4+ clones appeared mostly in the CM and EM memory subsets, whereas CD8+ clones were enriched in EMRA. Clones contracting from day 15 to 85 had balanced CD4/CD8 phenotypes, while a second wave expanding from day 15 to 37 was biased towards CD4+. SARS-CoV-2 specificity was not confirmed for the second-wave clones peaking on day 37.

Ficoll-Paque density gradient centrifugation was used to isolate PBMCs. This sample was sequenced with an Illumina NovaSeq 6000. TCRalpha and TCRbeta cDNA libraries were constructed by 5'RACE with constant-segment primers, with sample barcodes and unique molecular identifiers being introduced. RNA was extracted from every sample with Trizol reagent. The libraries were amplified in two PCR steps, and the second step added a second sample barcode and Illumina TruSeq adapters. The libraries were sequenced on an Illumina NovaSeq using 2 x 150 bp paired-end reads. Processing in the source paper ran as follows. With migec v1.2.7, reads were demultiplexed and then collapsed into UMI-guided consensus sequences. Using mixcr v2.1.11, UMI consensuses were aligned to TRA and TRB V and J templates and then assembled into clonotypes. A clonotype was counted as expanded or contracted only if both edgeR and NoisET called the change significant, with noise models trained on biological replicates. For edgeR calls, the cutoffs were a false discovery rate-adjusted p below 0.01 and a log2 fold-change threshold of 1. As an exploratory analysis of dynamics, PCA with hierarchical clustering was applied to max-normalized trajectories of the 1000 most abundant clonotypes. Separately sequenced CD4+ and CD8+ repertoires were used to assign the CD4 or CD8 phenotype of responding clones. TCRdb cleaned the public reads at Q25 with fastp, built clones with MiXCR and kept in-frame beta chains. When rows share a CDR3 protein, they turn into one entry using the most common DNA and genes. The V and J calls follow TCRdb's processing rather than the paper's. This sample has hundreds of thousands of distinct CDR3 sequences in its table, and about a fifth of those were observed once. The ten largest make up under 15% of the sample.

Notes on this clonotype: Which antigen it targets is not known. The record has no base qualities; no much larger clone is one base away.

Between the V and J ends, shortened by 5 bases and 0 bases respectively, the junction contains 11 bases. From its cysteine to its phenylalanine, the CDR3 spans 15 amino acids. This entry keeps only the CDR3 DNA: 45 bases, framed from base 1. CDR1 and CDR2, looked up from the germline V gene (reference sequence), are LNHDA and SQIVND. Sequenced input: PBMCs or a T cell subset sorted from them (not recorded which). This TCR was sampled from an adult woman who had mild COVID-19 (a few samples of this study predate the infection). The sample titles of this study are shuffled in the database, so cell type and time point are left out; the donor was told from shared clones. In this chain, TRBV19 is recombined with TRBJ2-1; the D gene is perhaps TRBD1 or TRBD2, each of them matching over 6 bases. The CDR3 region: CASSGGTLSYNEQFF. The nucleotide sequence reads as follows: TGTGCCAGTAGTGGGGGGACACTCTCCTACAATGAGCAGTTCTTC.